These T cell receptor beta chains were read from a single sample in a study of Graves' ophthalmopathy and Graves' hyperthyroidism. Each CDR3 protein is one row after TCRdb ran MiXCR on the multiplex PCR reads. Seen here are over a million distinct CDR3 sequences, about two fifths observed once, and the top ten hold around 10%. The sequenced material came from peripheral blood or thyroid tissue (not recorded which). The receptors shown here come from an adult man with Graves' hyperthyroidism. Each CDR3 is given with its conserved first and last residue. The order of the fields is CDR3 DNA, CDR3 protein, clone size, V gene, D gene, J gene. D genes are given only for firm matches. Not all rows give a size; the values are once, few, many and, for expanded clones, a class.

TGTGCCAGCAGCTCCTACTTTGACCAGACCCAGTACTTC CASSSYFDQTQYF many TRBV7-6 NA TRBJ2-5
TGTGCCAGCAGTTACCCTTCGAACACCGGGGAGCTGTTTTTT CASSYPSNTGELFF NA TRBV6-2/TRBV6-3 NA TRBJ2-2
TGCAGCGCGGGGACGGTTGACGAGCAGTACTTC CSAGTVDEQYF NA TRBV29-1 NA TRBJ2-7
TGTGCCAGCAGCTTGGGTGGTCTGTCGAGGAGGACTGAAGCTTTCTTT CASSLGGLSRRTEAFF few TRBV5-8 NA TRBJ1-1
TGTGCCAGCAGCTCTTGGGCAGGGAGCAACTATGGCTACACCTTC CASSSWAGSNYGYTF many TRBV7-9 NA TRBJ1-2
TGTGCCAGCAGCGCATCCCGAGGGCTTGGGAACGAGCAGTACTTC CASSASRGLGNEQYF many TRBV7-2 NA TRBJ2-7
TGTGCCAGCAGCCATTGGTCCGAGGGAAATGAAAAACTGTTTTTT CASSHWSEGNEKLFF many TRBV14 NA TRBJ1-4
TGTGCCAGCAGCCAAGGACCGGTATGGCAGTACTTC CASSQGPVWQYF many TRBV14 NA TRBJ2-7
TGTGCCAGCAGTTCCTTAGGAGGGGGCTATCGGGTGACCCAGTACTTC CASSSLGGGYRVTQYF NA TRBV7-2 NA TRBJ2-5
TGCAGTGCTAGGGAAACCCTAGCGGGGGCCCTCCAAGAGACCCAGTACTTC CSARETLAGALQETQYF few TRBV20-1 TRBD2 TRBJ2-5
TGTGCCAGCAGTGATCTCCCTCACAGAGCGCAGGGAACCGGGGAGCTGTTTTTT CASSDLPHRAQGTGELFF NA TRBV2 NA TRBJ2-2
TGTGCCAGCAGCCAGTACAGGGTCGGCAATCAGCCCCAGCATTTT CASSQYRVGNQPQHF NA TRBV7-8 NA TRBJ1-5
TGTGCCAGCATAAACCTTCGACTAGCCGGGATATACGAGACCCAGTACTTC CASINLRLAGIYETQYF NA TRBV6-2/TRBV6-3 TRBD2 TRBJ2-5
TGTGCCAGCAGCTTGTCCAGATATAATGAAAAACTGTTTTTT CASSLSRYNEKLFF few TRBV7-9 NA TRBJ1-4
TGTGCCAGCACCCACCGTCGACAGGCCGAGACCCAGTACTTC CASTHRRQAETQYF NA TRBV12-3/TRBV12-4 NA TRBJ2-5
TGCAGCGTTAACTGGAGCGGACAGGGAAACACTGAAGCTTTCTTT CSVNWSGQGNTEAFF many TRBV29-1 TRBD1 TRBJ1-1
TGTGCCATCAGGCGTGGACAGGGGAGGGCCAACGTCCTGACTTTC CAIRRGQGRANVLTF NA TRBV10-3 TRBD1 TRBJ2-6
TGTGCCAGCAGCTTAGTGGGTTCCGCCGGGGAGCTGTTTTTT CASSLVGSAGELFF many TRBV7-2 NA TRBJ2-2
TGCAGTGCCGAACCGCCCAGAGGGACTAGTGATTCCTACGAGCAGTACTTC CSAEPPRGTSDSYEQYF few TRBV20-1 TRBD2 TRBJ2-7
TGTGCCAGTAGTAGGGAACCCAACACCGGGGAGCTGTTTTTT CASSREPNTGELFF NA TRBV19 NA TRBJ2-2
TGCGCCAGCAGCTTGCACCAGGGCTACGAGCAGTACTTC CASSLHQGYEQYF few TRBV5-1 NA TRBJ2-7
TGTGCCAGCGGAACTTGGGACAGGGCCTCCTACGAGCAGTACTTC CASGTWDRASYEQYF NA TRBV6-5 TRBD1 TRBJ2-7
TGTGCCAGCAGTTACAGGACTAGCGATTATGCAGGGGCCAACGTCCTGACTTTC CASSYRTSDYAGANVLTF NA TRBV2 TRBD2 TRBJ2-6
TGTGCCAGCAGCTCCGCACTAGGGGGAAACACCATATATTTT CASSSALGGNTIYF once TRBV7-3 NA TRBJ1-3
TGTGCCAGCAGTCCCCAAACTAATGAAAAACTGTTTTTT CASSPQTNEKLFF few TRBV3-1 NA TRBJ1-4
TGTGCCAGCAGGACGTGGGCGGCAAAACGAGAAAGCTATGGCTACACCTTC CASRTWAAKRESYGYTF NA TRBV6-1 NA TRBJ1-2
TGTGCCATCAGTGAGTCCCGGGACGGAGCTTATGGCTACACCTTC CAISESRDGAYGYTF NA TRBV10-3 NA TRBJ1-2
TGTGCCAGCAGCTTTGAGTTCTCAAGGTGGCCCCAGCATTTT CASSFEFSRWPQHF NA TRBV5-5 NA TRBJ1-5
TGTGCCAGTAGTTCGTCAGGGCCTTATAGCAATCAGCCCCAGCATTTT CASSSSGPYSNQPQHF many TRBV19 NA TRBJ1-5
TGCAGTGCTGACGTGGGGCTGGCTAATGAAAAACTGTTTTTT CSADVGLANEKLFF NA TRBV20-1 NA TRBJ1-4
TGCAGTGAGACCGGGACTAAAGAGACCCAGTACTTC CSETGTKETQYF once TRBV20-1 TRBD2 TRBJ2-5